These 16 T cell receptor beta chains originate from one sample sequenced in a study of tumor-infiltrating lymphocytes in primary liver carcinoma. Unsorted whole blood supplied the blood RNA, and germline DNA was isolated too. From 500 ng total RNA, TCR beta cDNA was generated with a primer in the constant region. For TCR beta, libraries were produced by three nested multiplex PCR rounds using slightly modified ARM-PCR. Both of the initial two PCR rounds ran for around 9 cycles and employed TRBV1-TRBV30 forward primers alongside a C-beta reverse primer. TCRdb re-called the multiplex PCR reads through MiXCR, storing one row per CDR3 protein. The sample carries a few hundred thousand distinct CDR3 sequences, around three fifths recorded once. Sequenced material: peripheral blood. The receptors were gathered from a woman aged 30 to 39 with primary liver carcinoma and hepatitis B virus infection.

Regarding this clonotype: A much larger clone is a single base away; this may be a read error. The rearrangement links TRBV29-1 to TRBJ2-3; no definite D call. Germline V lookup: CDR1 SQVTM, CDR2 ANQGSEA. The CDR3 runs to 13 residues. The CDR3 bases are TGCGGCGTTGGTAGAGGCGGCACAGATACGCAGTATTTT. This gives the protein CGVGRGGTDTQYF.

In regard to this clonotype: This CDR3 fails to terminate in the conserved phenylalanine or tryptophan, so it likely reflects a read error. No DNA is shown, since the ends of the CDR3 on it are uncertain; the CDR3 is the one TCRdb lists. The chain has TRBV28 and TRBJ2-1; the tabulated D call, TRBD2, remains unverified against the DNA. Germline loops: CDR1 MDHEN, CDR2 SYDVKM. The CDR3 spans 16 residues, counting both ends. CDR3: CASSLSGTSGSYEQSI.

This chain links TRBV5-5 with TRBJ1-2; 8 nucleotides line up with TRBD1. Germline values: CDR1 SGHKS, CDR2 YYEKEE (reference sequence). This CDR3 is 13 amino acids long. The V and J ends lost 4 bases and 8 bases, in that order; junction bases with no gene match: 7. The DNA of the CDR3 is TGTGCCAGCAGCCCAGGGGGCCTTCAGGGCTACACCTTC. This sequence encodes CASSPGGLQGYTF.

Comment on this clonotype: The junction departs from germline at one end; a sequencing error may be responsible. This sequence joins TRBV5-4 and TRBJ2-5; D is possibly TRBD2 (6 bases). The CDR3 totals 14 residues. The V gene's germline CDR1 is SGHNT and CDR2 YYREEE (reference sequence). CDR3 loop: CASSPPGLQGTQYF. CDR3 DNA: TGTGCCAGCAGCCCTCCGGGACTTCAAGGGACCCAGTACTTC.

This clonotype has just one count. The chain joins TRBV28 to TRBJ1-6, with D maybe TRBD1 (5 bases). The V end was cut by 3 bases, the J end by 9 bases, with 15 bases between. The germline V gene encodes CDR1 MDHEN and CDR2 SYDVKM. The CDR3 runs to 15 residues. The CDR3 loop is CASSLRRGLSSPLHF. In DNA form, the CDR3 reads TGTGCCAGCAGTTTGAGGCGGGGGTTAAGTTCACCCCTCCACTTT.

Details on this clonotype: Germline is not matched at one junction end, which may reflect a read error. V usage is TRBV11-2 and J usage is TRBJ2-2; TRBD1 aligns across 7 bases. Germline values: CDR1 SGHAT, CDR2 FQNNGV. The length of the CDR3 is 13 residues. This chain's CDR3 is CASSGTVTGELVF. CDR3 nucleotide sequence: TGTGCCAGCAGCGGGACAGTCACCGGGGAGCTGGTTTTT. The complete variable domain, with remaining parts taken from reference TRBV11-2 and TRBJ2-2, reads EAGVAQSPRYKIIEKRQSVAFWCNPISGHATLYWYQQILGQGPKLLIQFQNNGVVDDSQLPKDRFSAERLKGVDSTLKIQPAKLEDSAVYLCASSGTVTGELVFGEGSRLTVL.

A single count supports this clonotype. The chain links TRBV7-9 to TRBJ2-7, with 9 bases matching TRBD1. Per germline, CDR1 SEHNR and CDR2 FQNEAQ (reference sequence). The CDR3 contains 13 residues. V was pared by 7 bases and J by 10 bases, with 11 bases of the junction left unmatched. DNA for the CDR3: TGTGCCAGCAACTCGGGACAGGGTATCGCACAGTACTTC. This encodes CASNSGQGIAQYF.

In regard to this clonotype: It may be a read error: a sequence one base away is much more abundant. The V and J genes are TRBV6-6 and TRBJ1-3; the D is unclear. The CDR3 is made up of 12 amino acids. The germline gives CDR1 MNHNY, CDR2 SVGAGI (reference sequence). CDR3 nucleotide sequence: TGTGTCACTTTTTATTCGCCGGCGGCCATATATTTT. It encodes CVTFYSPAAIYF.

In the case of this clonotype: A much larger clone differs from this one at a single base, so this may be a read error. The chain joins TRBV6-2 or TRBV6-3 to TRBJ2-1, with 9 positions matching TRBD2. CDR1 and CDR2 (germline): MNHEY, SVGEGT. The length of the CDR3 is 16 residues. The chain's CDR3 is CAISPPGLAGRNEQFF. The CDR3, as DNA: TGTGCCATCAGTCCACCAGGGCTAGCGGGACGAAATGAGCAGTTCTTC.

V and J are TRBV6-1 and TRBJ1-4; no firm D call. V lost 2 bases, J lost 7 bases, and 5 bases lay in between. This CDR3 region has 12 residues. Germline lookup yields CDR1 MNHNS and CDR2 SASEGT. The chain's CDR3 is CASSEPREKLFF. The CDR3 coding sequence is TGTGCCAGCAGTGAACCACGTGAAAAACTGTTTTTT.

As for this clonotype: An end of the junction does not agree with germline; a read error may underlie this. The CDR3 loop reads CASSEGVAALVRNTEAFF. As DNA, the CDR3 is TGTGCCAGCAGCGAAGGGGTGGCAGCCCTTGTTCGGAACACTGAAGCTTTCTTT. V gene TRBV6-1 combines with J gene TRBJ1-1, with TRBD1 as a possible D gene (5 bases). The germline CDR1 and CDR2 sequences are MNHNS and SASEGT. The CDR3 runs to 18 residues.

This clonotype was seen only a few times. Compared with germline, one end of the junction differs, possibly owing to a read error. This chain uses TRBV29-1 with TRBJ2-2; possibly TRBD2 for D (5 bases). CDR3 size: 14 residues. CDR1 is SQVTM, CDR2 ANQGSEA, per germline. The CDR3 loop is CSVLTLLNTGELLF. The CDR3, as DNA: TGCAGCGTTCTGACCCTGTTGAACACCGGGGAGCTGCTTTTT.

This clonotype turned up a few times. The chain has TRBV12-3 or TRBV12-4 and TRBJ2-1, with D unresolved. V shed 5 bases and J shed 1 base, with 12 bases lying between them. The CDR3 extends over 15 amino acids. CDR3 residues: CASSPRETSYNEQFF. The CDR3 DNA sequence: TGTGCCAGCAGTCCAAGGGAAACATCCTACAATGAGCAGTTCTTC.

The CDR3 loop is CASSDRTGSSIEAFF. Here the CDR3 DNA reads TGTGCCAGCAGCGATCGGACAGGGTCGAGCATTGAAGCTTTCTTT. The rearrangement joins TRBV7-8 to TRBJ1-1, with 8 bases lining up with TRBD1. CDR1 is SGHVS and CDR2 is FQNEAQ in the germline V gene. The CDR3 is 15 residues long. J gave up 7 bases and V 5 bases, and 12 bases lay outside the gene matches. The full variable domain, in which reference TRBV7-8 and TRBJ1-1 provide the parts outside the CDR3, is GAGVSQSPRYKVAKRGQDVALRCDPISGHVSLFWYQQALGQGPEFLTYFQNEAQLDKSGLPSDRFFAERPEGSVSTLKIQRTQQEDSAVYLCASSDRTGSSIEAFFGQGTRLTVV.

On this clonotype itself: Possible read error: a much larger clone is one base away. The rearrangement links TRBV6-5 to TRBJ2-1, with D tentatively TRBD2 (5 bases). Between the trimmed V and J ends, which lost 7 bases and 0 bases, there was a span of 10 bases. From germline, CDR1 is MNHEY and CDR2 SVGAGI. The CDR3 length is 14 residues. CDR3 loop: CASNDGSSYNEQFF. The CDR3 nucleotides are TGTGCCAGCAACGATGGGAGCTCCTACAATGAGCAGTTCTTC.

As for this clonotype: A much bigger clone sits one base away, suggesting this may be a read error. The V call is TRBV6-1, the J call TRBJ2-5; 9 bases agree with TRBD2. This CDR3 is 15 amino acids long. Germline V CDR1 and CDR2: MNHNS, SASEGT. The CDR3 coding sequence is TGTACCAGCAGTGAAGGTCCTAGCGGGAAGGAGACCCAGTACTTC. This translates into CTSSEGPSGKETQYF.